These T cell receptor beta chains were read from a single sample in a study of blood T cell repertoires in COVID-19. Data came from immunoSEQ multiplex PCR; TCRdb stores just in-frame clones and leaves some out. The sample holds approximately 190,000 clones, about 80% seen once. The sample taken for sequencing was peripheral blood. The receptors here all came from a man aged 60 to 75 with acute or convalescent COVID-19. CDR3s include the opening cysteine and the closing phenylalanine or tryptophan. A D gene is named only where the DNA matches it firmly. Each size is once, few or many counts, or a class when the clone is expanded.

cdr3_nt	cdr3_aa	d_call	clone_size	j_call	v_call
TGTGCCAGTAGTATAGTATGGACAGCAGACAATCAGCCCCAGCATTTT	CASSIVWTADNQPQHF	NA	few	TRBJ1-5	TRBV19